This T cell receptor beta chain was captured by sequencing in a study of regulatory T cells in long-lasting Graves disease. Researchers made TCR beta libraries by using iRepertoire HTBI primers and running Arm-PCR on CDR3 regions. TCRdb re-called the multiplex PCR reads through MiXCR, storing one row per CDR3 protein. The data contain some 430,000 distinct CDR3 sequences, approximately 21% of them singletons. To note about this clonotype: The antigen remains undetermined.

The study's findings and limits: Samples came from peripheral blood alone, without thyroid tissue.

The V and J ends lost 4 bases and 0 bases respectively, with 13 bases between them. The CDR3 is made up of 15 amino acids. The germline V gene encodes CDR1 SGDLS and CDR2 YYNGEE. Noted time point: persistent/refractory GD, antithyroid drugs over 5 years with positive TRAb. Making the TCR library involved RNA that had been extracted from PBMCs. Sequencing used peripheral blood mononuclear cells (PBMCs), obtained when the disease was refractory, from a patient treated with antithyroid drugs. This chain uses TRBV9 with TRBJ2-5, with D possibly being TRBD2 (5 bases). The receptor was derived from a female donor with Graves disease. CDR3 sequence: CASSPAEAYQETQYF. Written as DNA, the CDR3 is TGTGCCAGCAGCCCGGCGGAGGCGTACCAAGAGACCCAGTACTTC.